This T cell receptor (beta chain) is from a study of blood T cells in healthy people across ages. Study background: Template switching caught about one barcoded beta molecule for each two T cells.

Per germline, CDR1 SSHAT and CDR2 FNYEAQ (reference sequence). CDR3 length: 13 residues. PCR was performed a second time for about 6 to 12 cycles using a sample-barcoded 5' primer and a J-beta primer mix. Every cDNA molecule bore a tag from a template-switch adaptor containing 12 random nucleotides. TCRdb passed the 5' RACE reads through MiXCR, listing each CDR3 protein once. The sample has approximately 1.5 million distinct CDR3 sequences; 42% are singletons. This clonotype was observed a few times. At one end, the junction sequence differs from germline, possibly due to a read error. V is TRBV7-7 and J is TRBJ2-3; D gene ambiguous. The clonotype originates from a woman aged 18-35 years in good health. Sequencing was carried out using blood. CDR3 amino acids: CASSLARSDTQYF. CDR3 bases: TGTGCTAGCAGCTTAGCCCGGTCCGATACGCAGTATTTT.